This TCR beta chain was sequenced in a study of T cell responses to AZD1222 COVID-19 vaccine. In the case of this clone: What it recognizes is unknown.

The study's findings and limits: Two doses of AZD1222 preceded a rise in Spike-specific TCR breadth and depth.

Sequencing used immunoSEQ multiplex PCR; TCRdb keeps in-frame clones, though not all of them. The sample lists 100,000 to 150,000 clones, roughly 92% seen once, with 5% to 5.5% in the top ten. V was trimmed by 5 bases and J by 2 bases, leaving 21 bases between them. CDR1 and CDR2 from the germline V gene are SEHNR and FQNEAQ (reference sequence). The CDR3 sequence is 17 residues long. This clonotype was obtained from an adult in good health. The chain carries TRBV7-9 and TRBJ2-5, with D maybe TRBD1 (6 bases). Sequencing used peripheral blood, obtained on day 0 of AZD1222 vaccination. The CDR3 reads CASSDGTLSGLQETQYF. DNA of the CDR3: TGTGCCAGCAGCGACGGGACACTCTCTGGGTTACAAGAGACCCAGTACTTC.